These 18 T cell receptor beta chains share one sample of origin, sequenced in a study of CD8 T cells in Susac syndrome. Random-hexamer reverse transcription was applied to roughly 0.5 to 1 ug RNA. One entry per CDR3 protein, called by TCRdb with MiXCR from the immunoSEQ multiplex PCR reads. The table shows about 430,000 distinct CDR3 sequences, with roughly 85% occurring only once. Sequencing was performed on CD8+ T cells from PBMCs. The receptors here all came from a human donor with multiple sclerosis.

This chain uses TRBV6-1 with TRBJ1-2; maybe TRBD1 (5 bases). The ends were cut back, 5 bases at V and 5 bases at J, with 21 bases in the middle. Germline CDR1 MNHNS, CDR2 SASEGT. This CDR3 contains 16 residues. The CDR3 bases are TGTGCCAGCAGTACCCCCCCGGCAACAGGCACTTATGGCTACACCTTC. This encodes CASSTPPATGTYGYTF.

Only one count was recorded for this clonotype. V and J are TRBV19 and TRBJ2-7; tentatively, D is TRBD2 (6 bases). Germline lookup yields CDR1 LNHDA and CDR2 SQIVND (reference sequence). The CDR3 length is 14 residues. V shed 5 bases and J shed 2 bases, with 13 bases lying between them. DNA of the CDR3: TGTGCCAGTAGTCCCGACGGGAGACCCTACGAGCAGTACTTC. Translating it yields CASSPDGRPYEQYF. The whole variable domain, remainder taken from reference TRBV19 and TRBJ2-7, is DGGITQSPKYLFRKEGQNVTLSCEQNLNHDAMYWYRQDPGQGLRLIYYSQIVNDFQKGDIAEGYSVSREKKESFPLTVTSAQKNPTAFYLCASSPDGRPYEQYFGPGTRLTVT.

The rearrangement links TRBV6-4 to TRBJ2-3; 10 positions match TRBD2. Trimming removed 1 base from V and 4 bases from J; junction bases left unmatched: 5. Per the germline V gene, CDR1 is MRHNA and CDR2 is SNTAGT. The CDR3 has 16 amino acids. The CDR3 loop is CASSDLPSGGADTQYF. The CDR3 DNA is TGTGCCAGCAGTGACTTGCCTAGCGGGGGCGCAGATACGCAGTATTTT.

The CDR3 protein is CASSYPPRPGRNTEAFF. The CDR3 DNA follows: TGTGCCAGCAGTTACCCCCCGCGTCCAGGGAGGAACACTGAAGCTTTCTTT. This chain connects TRBV6-5 to TRBJ1-1, with D maybe TRBD1 (5 bases). The CDR3 covers 17 residues. Per the germline V gene, CDR1 is MNHEY and CDR2 is SVGAGI. Trimming stripped 2 bases from V and 1 base from J, with 17 bases between.

This clonotype showed up just a few times. V is TRBV6-1 and J is TRBJ2-7; D unclear. The V and J ends lost 6 bases and 3 bases respectively, with 12 bases between them. The CDR3 sequence is 13 residues long. Germline-derived CDR1 and CDR2 are MNHNS and SASEGT. The CDR3 loop reads CASSPEVNYEQYF. DNA for the CDR3: TGTGCCAGCAGCCCCGAAGTCAACTACGAGCAGTACTTC.

The V gene is TRBV2, the J gene TRBJ2-1; D possibly corresponds to TRBD2 (5 bases). There are 16 residues in the CDR3. Germline V CDR1 and CDR2: SNHLY, FYNNEI. Trimming pared 2 bases from V and 0 bases from J, leaving 11 bases between. CDR3 amino acids: CASSEFGGYSYNEQFF. The CDR3 nucleotides are TGTGCCAGCAGTGAATTCGGCGGGTACTCCTACAATGAGCAGTTCTTC.

The chain couples TRBV28 to TRBJ2-5, with D possibly matching TRBD2 (5 bases). V lost 2 bases, J lost 4 bases, and 11 bases lay in between. This CDR3 comprises 14 residues. Germline V gene data show CDR1 as MDHEN and CDR2 as SYDVKM. The chain's CDR3 is CASSLGRTLETQYF. The CDR3 DNA reads TGTGCCAGCAGTTTAGGGCGGACTTTAGAGACCCAGTACTTC.

This chain uses TRBV28 with TRBJ2-1; possible D gene TRBD2, 5 bases. The CDR3 consists of 13 residues. V was trimmed by 3 bases and J by 8 bases, leaving 11 bases between them. The germline CDR1 and CDR2 sequences are MDHEN and SYDVKM. CDR3 sequence (DNA): TGTGCCAGCAGTTTTTACGGGGTTGATGAGCAGTTCTTC. Its translation is CASSFYGVDEQFF.

The gene calls are TRBV4-1 and TRBJ2-7, with TRBD2 identical over 8 bases. Germline V gene sequence: CDR1 MGHRA, CDR2 YSYEKL. The CDR3 totals 17 residues. V gave up 4 bases and J gave up 0 bases; unmatched junction bases: 11. The CDR3: CASSPLHLTSDSYEQYF. The CDR3 bases are TGCGCCAGCAGCCCCTTACACCTGACTAGCGACTCCTACGAGCAGTACTTC.

The chain uses TRBV12-5 and TRBJ2-1, with D perhaps matching TRBD1 or TRBD2 (6 bases each). V was shortened by 3 bases and J by 3 bases, with 12 bases between the two germline ends. CDR1 is LGHNT and CDR2 is FRNRAP in the germline V gene. This CDR3 has 15 residues. CDR3 nucleotide sequence: TGTGCTAGTGGTTTAGAAGGGGGGTACTACAATGAGCAGTTCTTC. It codes for CASGLEGGYYNEQFF.

The chain couples TRBV6-2 or TRBV6-3 to TRBJ2-7; TRBD2 is a possible D gene (5 bases). Germline values: CDR1 MNHEY, CDR2 SVGEGT. This CDR3 is built from 16 residues. V gave up 0 bases and J gave up 3 bases, with 15 bases separating them. CDR3 DNA sequence: TGTGCCAGCAGTTACTCCCCTAGCTCAACCTTCTACGAGCAGTACTTC. It yields the protein CASSYSPSSTFYEQYF.

The gene calls are TRBV6-5 and TRBJ2-5, with 7 bases fitting TRBD1. This CDR3 is 15 amino acids long. With V trimmed by 10 bases and J by 0 bases, 11 bases remained unmatched. Germline CDR1 is MNHEY and CDR2 is SVGAGI. CDR3 nucleotide sequence: TGTGCCACCGCCATCGGACAGGCCTACCAAGAGACCCAGTACTTC. Translating gives CATAIGQAYQETQYF.

In this sample, this clonotype turned up once. This chain uses TRBV10-3 with TRBJ2-2, with 9 nucleotides matching TRBD2. The CDR3 spans 16 residues. J was trimmed by 3 bases and V by 10 bases; bases with no gene match: 12. CDR1 is ENHRY, CDR2 SYGVKD, per germline. CDR3 amino acids: CATRLPAGGDTGELFF. The CDR3, as DNA: TGTGCCACCCGACTTCCAGCGGGGGGAGACACCGGGGAGCTGTTTTTT.

This clonotype was detected only a few times. At one of its ends the junction is not consistent with the germline gene, which may arise from a read error. The chain uses TRBV5-6 and TRBJ2-3, with D possibly matching TRBD2 (6 bases). Germline V gene sequence: CDR1 SGHDT, CDR2 YYEEEE. This CDR3 comprises 15 residues. Here the CDR3 reads CASSHGDFRTDTQYF. As DNA, the CDR3 is TGTGCCAGCAGCCATGGGGACTTTCGCACGGATACGCAGTATTTT.

The rearrangement uses TRBV11-2 and TRBJ2-7, with D perhaps TRBD1 (6 bases). The CDR3 is 14 amino acids. Germline CDR1 and CDR2: SGHAT and FQNNGV. V was clipped by 1 base and J by 2 bases, with 9 bases between them. The DNA of the CDR3 is TGTGCCAGCAGCTTAGTTACAGGGACCTACGAGCAGTACTTC. This gives the protein CASSLVTGTYEQYF.

This sequence joins TRBV9 and TRBJ1-4, with D unresolved. This CDR3 spans 14 amino acids. The V end lost 2 bases, the J end lost 0 bases, and 5 bases lay between the germline ends. CDR1 and CDR2 from the germline V gene are SGDLS and YYNGEE. CDR3 coding DNA: TGTGCCAGCAGCGTCCACCCAACTAATGAAAAACTGTTTTTT. Residues: CASSVHPTNEKLFF.

CDR3 loop: CATSGDRGSSYNEQFF. CDR3 bases: TGTGCCACCAGTGGGGATCGCGGGAGTTCCTACAATGAGCAGTTCTTC. V is TRBV24-1 and J is TRBJ2-1, with 7 bases aligning to TRBD2. The V gene's germline CDR1 is KGHDR and CDR2 SFDVKD. V was pared by 5 bases and J by 1 base, with 7 bases of the junction left unmatched. The CDR3 is 16 residues long.

This clonotype has a single count. The V gene is TRBV6-5, the J gene TRBJ1-5; D remains ambiguous. CDR1 and CDR2 from the germline V gene are MNHEY and SVGAGI. Trimming left V 2 bases short and J 0 bases short, with 14 bases between. This CDR3 has 17 residues. The CDR3 coding sequence is TGTGCCAGCAGTTACGAGGTATCTATTCTTAGCAATCAGCCCCAGCATTTT. Translating it yields CASSYEVSILSNQPQHF.